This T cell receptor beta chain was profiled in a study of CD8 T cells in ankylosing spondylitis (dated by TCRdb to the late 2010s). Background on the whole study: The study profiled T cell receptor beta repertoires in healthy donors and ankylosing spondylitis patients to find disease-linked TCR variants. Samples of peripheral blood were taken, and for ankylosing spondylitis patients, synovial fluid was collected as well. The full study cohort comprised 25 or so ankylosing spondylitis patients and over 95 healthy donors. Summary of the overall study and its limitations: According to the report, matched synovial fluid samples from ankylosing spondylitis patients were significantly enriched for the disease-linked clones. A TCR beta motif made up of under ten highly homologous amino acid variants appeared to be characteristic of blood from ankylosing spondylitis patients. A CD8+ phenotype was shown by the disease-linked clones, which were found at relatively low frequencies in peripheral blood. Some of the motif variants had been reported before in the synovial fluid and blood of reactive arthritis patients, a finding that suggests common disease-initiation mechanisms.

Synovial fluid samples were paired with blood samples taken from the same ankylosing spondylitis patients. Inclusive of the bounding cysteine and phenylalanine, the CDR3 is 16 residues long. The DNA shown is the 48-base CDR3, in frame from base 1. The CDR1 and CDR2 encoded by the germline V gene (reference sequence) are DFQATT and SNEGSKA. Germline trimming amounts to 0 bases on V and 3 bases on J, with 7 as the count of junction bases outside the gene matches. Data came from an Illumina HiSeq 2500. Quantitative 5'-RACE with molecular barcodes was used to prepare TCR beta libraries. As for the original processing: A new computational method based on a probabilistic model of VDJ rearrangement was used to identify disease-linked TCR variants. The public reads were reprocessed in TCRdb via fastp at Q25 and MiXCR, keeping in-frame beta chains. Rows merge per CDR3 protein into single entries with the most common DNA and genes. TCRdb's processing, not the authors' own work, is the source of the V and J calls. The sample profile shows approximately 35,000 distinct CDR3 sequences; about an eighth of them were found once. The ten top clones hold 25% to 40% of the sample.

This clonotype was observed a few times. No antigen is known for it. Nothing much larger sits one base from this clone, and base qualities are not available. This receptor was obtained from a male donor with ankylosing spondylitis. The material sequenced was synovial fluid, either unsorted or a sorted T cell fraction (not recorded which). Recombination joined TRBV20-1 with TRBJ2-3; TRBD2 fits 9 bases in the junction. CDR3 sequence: CSARDRAGGPTDTQYF. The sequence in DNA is TGCAGTGCTAGAGATCGGGCGGGAGGGCCGACAGATACGCAGTATTTT.